This entry lists 5 T cell receptor beta chains sequenced from one sample in a study of shared T cell receptors in the human thymus. Profiling relied on immunoSEQ multiplex PCR, and the TCRdb table lists in-frame clones only, not all of them. This sample has about 660,000 clones, with 88% found just once. These data also featured in a second study, about human thymus T cells.

Sequenced material: thymocytes. Receptors originate from a boy younger than two with a congenital heart defect.

This clone came up once. The chain joins TRBV7-2 to TRBJ2-7, with D perhaps TRBD2 (6 bases). Germline V CDR1 and CDR2: SGHTA, FQGNSA. The V end lost 2 bases, the J end lost 2 bases, and 10 bases lay between the germline ends. There are 14 residues in the CDR3. CDR3 nucleotide sequence: TGTGCCAGCAGCTTACCCGGGGGAGCCTACGAGCAGTACTTC. Translating gives CASSLPGGAYEQYF. The whole variable domain, remainder taken from reference TRBV7-2 and TRBJ2-7, is GAGVSQSPSNKVTEKGKDVELRCDPISGHTALYWYRQSLGQGLEFLIYFQGNSAPDKSGLPSDRFSAERTGGSVSTLTIQRTQQEDSAVYLCASSLPGGAYEQYFGPGTRLTVT.

The rearrangement uses TRBV5-1 and TRBJ1-4; 9 positions match TRBD1. Trimming cost V 0 bases and J 8 bases; bases outside gene matches: 8. CDR3 length: 16 residues. Germline CDR1 reads SGHRS; CDR2 reads YFSETQ. CDR3 in amino acids: CASSLDLGQGEEKLFF. DNA for the CDR3: TGCGCCAGCAGCTTGGATCTGGGACAGGGAGAAGAAAAACTGTTTTTT.

This clone was detected once. V and J are TRBV15 and TRBJ1-2; D possibly corresponds to TRBD1 (5 bases). CDR1 is LNHNV and CDR2 is YYDKDF in the germline V gene (reference sequence). Trimming removed 1 base from V and 4 bases from J, with 13 bases in between. There are 15 residues in the CDR3. The CDR3 is CATSRGNPDIYGYTF. Written as DNA, the CDR3 is TGTGCCACCAGCAGAGGGAACCCGGACATCTATGGCTACACCTTC.

The chain is built from TRBV27 and TRBJ1-2, with 7 bases identical to TRBD1. Trimming removed 8 bases from V and 7 bases from J; junction bases left unmatched: 16. CDR1 and CDR2 from the germline V gene are MNHEY and SMNVEV (reference sequence). This CDR3 has 15 residues. CDR3 coding DNA: TGTGCCAGCGGTCAAGAGAGGGGGCCACGGGGTGGCTACACCTTC. Encoded protein: CASGQERGPRGGYTF.

This rearrangement joins TRBV19 to TRBJ2-1, with 7 bases aligning to TRBD2. The V and J ends lost 1 base and 8 bases, in that order; junction bases with no gene match: 14. The CDR3 sequence is 17 residues long. From germline, CDR1 is LNHDA and CDR2 SQIVND (reference sequence). CDR3 region: CASSIAERASGEYEQFF. The CDR3 DNA sequence: TGTGCCAGTAGTATAGCCGAGAGGGCTAGCGGAGAGTATGAGCAGTTCTTC.